This T cell receptor beta chain was sequenced during a study of blood T cell repertoires in COVID-19. Study background: Collection of acute and convalescent COVID-19 samples took place in the United States, Italy and Spain. From T cells, B-cell-depleted T cells, or PBMCs came the material, which was cDNA or gDNA.

Per the original methods: Scientists estimated how many nucleated cells there were by amplifying reference gene primers. Generated by immunoSEQ multiplex PCR, the TCRdb table keeps only in-frame clones and is missing some. That table gives V, J and clone size, and the DNA gave D and trimming. Among tens of thousands of clones, 88% were seen once, and the ten largest hold roughly 5.5%. The CDR3 spans 15 residues. Trimming cost V 0 bases and J 3 bases, with 11 bases left between them. Looked up from germline, CDR1 is WNHNN and CDR2 is SYGVQD (reference sequence). This TCR was recovered from a human donor in a cohort sampled during active COVID-19. The V gene is TRBV10-1, the J gene TRBJ1-1; a weak D match, TRBD1 (6 bases). Sample: peripheral blood. This CDR3 reads CASSESGAGDTEAFF. DNA of the CDR3: TGCGCCAGCAGTGAGTCGGGGGCTGGGGACACTGAAGCTTTCTTT.